This entry lists 29 T cell receptor beta chains sequenced from one sample in a study of T cell repertoires in cytomegalovirus infection. Each CDR3 protein gets one entry after TCRdb re-called the reads with MiXCR. The table lists 200,000 to 300,000 distinct CDR3 sequences, over 8% of them singletons. Sequencing was done on a sample of PBMCs. Source of these receptors: a human donor in good health (CMV status not recorded). Some clones in this sample may be carry-over from other donors' samples.

This chain uses TRBV5-1 with TRBJ1-1; no definite D call. Germline V gives CDR1 SGHRS, CDR2 YFSETQ. CDR3 size: 13 residues. Trimming took 0 bases from V and 10 from J, leaving 13 bases between them. CDR3 DNA sequence: TGCGCCAGCAGCTTGGCCGGAGGGAAGTTAGCTTTCTTT. Translated: CASSLAGGKLAFF.

This clonotype was seen at least ten times. The rearrangement links TRBV12-3 or TRBV12-4 to TRBJ1-2; a possible D gene is TRBD1 (5 bases). This CDR3 spans 12 amino acids. The V end lost 4 bases, the J end lost 8 bases, and 11 bases lay between the germline ends. CDR3 in amino acids: CASSSRGGGYTF. CDR3 sequence (DNA): TGTGCCAGCAGTTCGAGGGGAGGAGGCTACACCTTC.

V usage is TRBV6-2 or TRBV6-3 and J usage is TRBJ2-1; 16 bases match TRBD2. With 4 bases clipped from V and 7 bases from J, the junction kept 7 bases outside the gene matches. The CDR3 spans 17 residues. Germline V gives CDR1 MNHEY, CDR2 SVGEGT. The CDR3 sequence is CASSSLGLAGGRNEQFF. As DNA, the CDR3 is TGTGCCAGCAGTTCTCTGGGACTAGCGGGAGGGAGGAATGAGCAGTTCTTC.

This clonotype was counted ten times or more. This chain links TRBV7-2 with TRBJ1-4; D possibly corresponds to TRBD1 (5 bases). Trimming stripped 5 bases from V and 8 bases from J, with 18 bases between. The CDR3 totals 15 residues. Per germline, CDR1 SGHTA and CDR2 FQGNSA. The CDR3 bases are TGTGCCAGCAGCCCATCGACAGCAGCCAGGGAAAAACTGTTTTTT. It is translated as CASSPSTAAREKLFF.

This clonotype was seen at least ten times. V and J are TRBV7-2 and TRBJ1-3; D not certain. CDR3 length: 13 residues. CDR1 is SGHTA, CDR2 FQGNSA, per germline. V was clipped by 4 bases and J by 4 bases, with 8 bases between them. CDR3 nucleotide sequence: TGTGCCAGCAGCTCTTCCAGGGGAAACACCATATATTTT. Translation: CASSSSRGNTIYF. The whole variable domain, remainder taken from reference TRBV7-2 and TRBJ1-3, is GAGVSQSPSNKVTEKGKDVELRCDPISGHTALYWYRQSLGQGLEFLIYFQGNSAPDKSGLPSDRFSAERTGGSVSTLTIQRTQQEDSAVYLCASSSSRGNTIYFGEGSWLTVV.

This clonotype occurred many times. The V gene is TRBV7-9, the J gene TRBJ2-7; 9 nucleotides match TRBD2. The trim removed 3 bases at V and 2 bases at J, leaving 5 bases unmatched. The CDR3 covers 15 residues. The germline V gene encodes CDR1 SEHNR and CDR2 FQNEAQ (reference sequence). CDR3 loop: CASSFPSGGTYEQYF. In nucleotides, the CDR3 is TGTGCCAGCAGCTTCCCCAGCGGGGGGACCTACGAGCAGTACTTC.

This clonotype was seen only a few times. The V and J genes are TRBV6-1 and TRBJ1-1; D not resolved. Trimming pared 3 bases from V and 3 bases from J, leaving 8 bases between. The CDR3 runs 13 residues. Germline lookup yields CDR1 MNHNS and CDR2 SASEGT. CDR3 sequence reads: CASSDGLHTEAFF. In DNA, the CDR3 is TGTGCCAGCAGTGACGGCCTGCACACTGAAGCTTTCTTT.

This rearrangement joins TRBV18 to TRBJ2-5; D is perhaps TRBD1 (5 bases). The CDR3 has 14 residues. V shed 3 bases and J shed 2 bases, with 10 bases lying between them. Germline V lookup: CDR1 KGHSH, CDR2 LQKENI. CDR3 nucleotides: TGTGCCAGCTCACCCGGACACTTGCAAGAGACCCAGTACTTC. Translating it yields CASSPGHLQETQYF.

This clonotype was detected ten times or more. The rearrangement links TRBV7-8 to TRBJ2-3, with no clear D. Deletions cut 7 bases from V and 5 bases from J, with 19 bases between. CDR1 and CDR2 (germline): SGHVS, FQNEAQ. This CDR3 contains 15 residues. The CDR3 DNA reads TGTGCCAGCAAACGAGGACCGAGTTTCGGAGATACGCAGTATTTT. This encodes CASKRGPSFGDTQYF.

This clonotype was found a few times. The CDR3 reads CASSQAQGILGTEAFF. The CDR3 DNA reads TGTGCCAGCAGCCAAGCGCAGGGGATATTGGGCACTGAAGCTTTCTTT. This chain joins TRBV14 and TRBJ1-1; perhaps TRBD1 as D (6 bases). The CDR3 extends over 16 amino acids. Germline assignment: CDR1 SGHDN and CDR2 FVKESK. Trimming left V 1 base short and J 4 bases short, with 16 bases between.

This clonotype was counted a few times. The genes are TRBV7-9 and TRBJ2-3, with unresolved D. Germline CDR1 reads SEHNR; CDR2 reads FQNEAQ (reference sequence). The CDR3 has 16 residues. Trimming removed 4 bases from V and 6 bases from J, with 20 bases in between. The CDR3 DNA follows: TGTGCCAGCAGCTATCCGTTACGGCCCTACAAGGATACGCAGTATTTT. Amino acids: CASSYPLRPYKDTQYF.

In this sample, this clonotype turned up many times. The gene calls are TRBV7-2 and TRBJ2-1; D uncertain. The ends were cut back, 2 bases at V and 7 bases at J, with 9 bases in the middle. The CDR3 contains 13 residues. The germline V gene has CDR1 SGHTA and CDR2 FQGNSA. CDR3 bases: TGTGCCAGCAGCTTAAGTCCATTAAATGAGCAGTTCTTC. This translates into CASSLSPLNEQFF.

The chain employs TRBV9 and TRBJ1-1; D possibly corresponds to TRBD1 (6 bases). CDR3 size: 16 residues. V lost 4 bases to trimming and J lost 4 bases, with 20 bases between them. From germline, CDR1 is SGDLS and CDR2 YYNGEE. CDR3 in DNA: TGTGCCAGCAGCCCCCATCAGGGGAATGCGGGCACTGAAGCTTTCTTT. This gives the protein CASSPHQGNAGTEAFF.

CDR3 sequence (DNA): TGCAGTGCTAGAGACGGCCCCGAGGTGAGAGGCTACACCTTC. Its translation: CSARDGPEVRGYTF. The genes are TRBV20-1 and TRBJ1-2; D call uncertain. Germline V gene data show CDR1 as DFQATT and CDR2 as SNEGSKA (reference sequence). Trimming took off 0 bases at V and 8 bases at J, with 16 bases between the two ends. This CDR3 has 14 residues.

This chain links TRBV6-2 or TRBV6-3 with TRBJ1-2; D is unresolved. The CDR3 runs 12 residues. The V and J ends lost 6 bases and 4 bases respectively, with 9 bases between them. Per germline, CDR1 MNHEY and CDR2 SVGEGT. The CDR3 loop reads CASSETAYGYTF. The CDR3 nucleotides read TGTGCCAGCAGCGAGACGGCCTATGGCTACACCTTC.

This sequence joins TRBV19 and TRBJ1-5; D ambiguous. The CDR3 contains 15 residues. Germline V lookup: CDR1 LNHDA, CDR2 SQIVND (reference sequence). V lost 7 bases to trimming and J lost 0 bases, with 13 bases between them. DNA of the CDR3: TGTGCCAGTATTGAGGGAGTGTATAGCAATCAGCCCCAGCATTTT. Its protein is CASIEGVYSNQPQHF.

This clonotype showed up many times. The CDR3 loop is CASSLTGGSEQFF. The CDR3 DNA sequence: TGTGCCAGCAGCTTAACAGGGGGAAGTGAGCAGTTCTTC. The chain combines TRBV7-9 with TRBJ2-1, with 8 bases matching TRBD1. The length of the CDR3 is 13 residues. The V and J ends lost 2 bases and 9 bases, in that order; junction bases with no gene match: 3. Germline values: CDR1 SEHNR, CDR2 FQNEAQ (reference sequence).

The chain combines TRBV28 with TRBJ2-7; 8 bases match TRBD2. With 5 bases clipped from V and 0 bases from J, the junction kept 6 bases outside the gene matches. This CDR3 has 15 residues. Per the germline V gene, CDR1 is MDHEN and CDR2 is SYDVKM. The CDR3 coding sequence is TGTGCCAGCAGTCCCTCTGCGGGGGGCTCCTACGAGCAGTACTTC. Its translation: CASSPSAGGSYEQYF. Full variable domain (remainder filled in from reference TRBV28 and TRBJ2-7): DVKVTQSSRYLVKRTGEKVFLECVQDMDHENMFWYRQDPGLGLRLIYFSYDVKMKEKGDIPEGYSVSREKKERFSLILESASTNQTSMYLCASSPSAGGSYEQYFGPGTRLTVT.

The V and J genes are TRBV10-3 and TRBJ1-1; 8 nucleotides match TRBD1. The length of the CDR3 is 14 residues. Germline CDR1 reads ENHRY; CDR2 reads SYGVKD. V trimming: 6 bases; J trimming: 1 base; junction bases outside the gene matches: 4. The CDR3 here is CAISQGAGNTEAFF. CDR3 sequence (DNA): TGTGCCATCAGCCAGGGGGCTGGGAACACTGAAGCTTTCTTT.

The gene calls are TRBV28 and TRBJ2-7; 16 positions match TRBD2. CDR1 is MDHEN, CDR2 SYDVKM, per germline. The trim removed 5 bases at V and 5 bases at J, leaving 6 bases unmatched. There are 16 residues in the CDR3. The CDR3: CASSTPGTSGRDEQYF. The CDR3 DNA is TGTGCCAGCAGTACCCCCGGGACTAGCGGGAGGGACGAGCAGTACTTC.

This clonotype was counted ten times or more. The chain combines TRBV12-3 or TRBV12-4 with TRBJ1-1; unclear D gene. CDR3 size: 14 residues. Trimming cost V 3 bases and J 4 bases, with 12 bases left between them. CDR3 in DNA: TGTGCCAGCAGTTTTTCGACTGCGGGCACTGAAGCTTTCTTT. Protein: CASSFSTAGTEAFF.

This clonotype was detected ten times or more. V gene TRBV7-2 combines with J gene TRBJ2-3, with D perhaps matching TRBD2 (6 bases). Deletions cut 4 bases from V and 9 bases from J, with 17 bases between. This CDR3 spans 14 amino acids. Germline V gives CDR1 SGHTA, CDR2 FQGNSA. CDR3 coding DNA: TGTGCCAGCAGCTCGAGCAGAGGGGCGGGAACGCAGTATTTT. It specifies CASSSSRGAGTQYF.

In this sample, this clonotype turned up many times. The junction departs from the called germline gene at one end, perhaps through a read error. The chain employs TRBV12-3 or TRBV12-4 and TRBJ2-7, with 8 nucleotides matching TRBD1. The CDR3 length is 15 residues. CDR3 nucleotide sequence: TGTGCCAGCAGCTTAGGGTGGCAGGGGGCGCAGGAGCAGTACTTC. This sequence encodes CASSLGWQGAQEQYF.

This clonotype was seen repeatedly, ten times or more. This rearrangement joins TRBV7-2 to TRBJ2-2, with 10 bases aligning to TRBD1. Germline V lookup: CDR1 SGHTA, CDR2 FQGNSA. CDR3 length: 16 residues. The junction had 5 bases not matched to a gene; V was cut back by 5 bases and J by 2 bases. CDR3 in amino acids: CASSNRQGANTGELFF. The CDR3 DNA reads TGTGCCAGCAGCAACCGACAGGGGGCAAACACCGGGGAGCTGTTTTTT.

V gene TRBV14 combines with J gene TRBJ1-2; D is possibly TRBD1 (5 bases). Trimming pared 6 bases from V and 7 bases from J, leaving 27 bases between. The CDR3 is 17 amino acids. From germline, CDR1 is SGHDN and CDR2 FVKESK. CDR3 region: CASSPRLPGNQKTGYTF. DNA of the CDR3: TGTGCCAGCAGTCCAAGGCTTCCAGGGAACCAGAAAACTGGCTACACCTTC.

At least ten counts were recorded for this clonotype. The chain is built from TRBV11-3 and TRBJ2-2; no clear D. The CDR3 length is 14 residues. Trimming stripped 5 bases from V and 3 bases from J, with 10 bases between. Germline lookup yields CDR1 SGHNT and CDR2 YENEEA. The CDR3 sequence: CASSPDSYTGELFF. The DNA of the CDR3 is TGTGCCAGCAGCCCTGACTCCTACACCGGGGAGCTGTTTTTT.

The rearrangement uses TRBV7-2 and TRBJ2-5; 9 bases line up with TRBD1. With 3 bases clipped from V and 4 bases from J, the junction kept 9 bases outside the gene matches. The CDR3 covers 16 residues. Per the germline V gene, CDR1 is SGHTA and CDR2 is FQGNSA. The CDR3 is CASSLADRGGLETQYF. CDR3 bases: TGTGCCAGCAGCTTGGCGGACAGGGGCGGTTTAGAGACCCAGTACTTC.

This clonotype was observed many times. The CDR3 sequence: CASSLGPSGGPYEQYF. CDR3 in DNA: TGTGCCAGCAGCTTAGGTCCTAGCGGGGGGCCCTACGAGCAGTACTTC. This chain uses TRBV7-2 with TRBJ2-7; 11 bases are a match to TRBD2. Germline CDR1 reads SGHTA; CDR2 reads FQGNSA. The CDR3 loop spans 16 amino acids. Trimming at V came to 1 base and at J to 2 bases, leaving 4 bases not matched to a gene.

As regards this clonotype: This sequence may be a read error, since a much larger clone differs from it by one base. This sequence joins TRBV11-2 and TRBJ2-1; perhaps D is TRBD1 or TRBD2 (6 bases each). The V gene's germline CDR1 is SGHAT and CDR2 FQNNGV. Trimming left V 3 bases short and J 5 bases short, with 14 bases between. The CDR3 loop spans 15 amino acids. The CDR3, as DNA: TGTGCCAGCAGCTTTTGGTGGGGGGCAAACAATGAGCAGTTCTTC. It is translated as CASSFWWGANNEQFF.